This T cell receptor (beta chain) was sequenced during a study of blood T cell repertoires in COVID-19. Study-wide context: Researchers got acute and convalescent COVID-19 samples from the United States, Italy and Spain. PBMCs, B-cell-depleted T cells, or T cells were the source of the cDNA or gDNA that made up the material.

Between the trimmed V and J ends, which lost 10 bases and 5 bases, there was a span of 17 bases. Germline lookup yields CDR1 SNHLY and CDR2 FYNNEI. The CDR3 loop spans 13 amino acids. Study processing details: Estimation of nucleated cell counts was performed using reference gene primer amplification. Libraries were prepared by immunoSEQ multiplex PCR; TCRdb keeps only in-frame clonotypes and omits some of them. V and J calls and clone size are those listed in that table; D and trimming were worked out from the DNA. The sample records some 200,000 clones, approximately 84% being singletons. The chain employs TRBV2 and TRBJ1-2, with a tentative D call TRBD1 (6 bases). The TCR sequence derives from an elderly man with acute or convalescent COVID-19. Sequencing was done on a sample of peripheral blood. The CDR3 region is CATRRGGQYGYTF. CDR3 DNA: TGTGCCACCCGCCGGGGGGGCCAATATGGCTACACCTTC. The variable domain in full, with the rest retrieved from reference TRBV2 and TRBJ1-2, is EPEVTQTPSHQVTQMGQEVILRCVPISNHLYFYWYRQILGQKVEFLVSFYNNEISEKSEIFDDQFSVERPDGSNFTLKIRSTKLEDSAMYFCATRRGGQYGYTFGSGTRLTVV.